This T cell receptor beta chain originates from a study of CD8+ T cells in alopecia areata. Study information: Oral tofacitinib (5 to 10 mg twice daily) was administered to treated patients.

Noted treatment: oral pan-JAK inhibitor, 5-10 mg twice daily. CDR1 is LNHNV, CDR2 YYDKDF, per germline (reference sequence). This CDR3 has 14 amino acids. Trimming shortened V by 0 bases and J by 1 base, and 5 bases separated the two germline ends. With regard to this clone: This sample also contains other DNA sequences that code for the same CDR3.

The authors extracted RNA and reverse transcribed it into cDNA as the sequencing template. Data came from immunoSEQ multiplex PCR; TCRdb stores just in-frame clones and leaves some out. The sample shows 150,000 to 200,000 clones, under 80% of them seen only once. J is TRBJ2-3 and V is TRBV15, with D unclear. This sequence was found in a human donor with alopecia areata. This specimen was CD4+ T cells sorted from blood, taken around week 49, from a patient treated with tofacitinib. CDR3 protein: CATSRDRGTDTQYF. In DNA form, the CDR3 reads TGTGCCACCAGCAGAGATCGGGGCACAGATACGCAGTATTTT.